This TCR beta chain was sequenced in a study of T cell responses to AZD1222 COVID-19 vaccine. CDR1 is MNHEY, CDR2 SMNVEV, per germline (reference sequence). This CDR3 has 16 amino acids. Trimming removed 1 base at V and 1 base at J, with 10 bases between. Comments on this clone: Its antigen remains unidentified.

Findings and limits, study-wide: Donors in the cohort were predominantly white British and more often female, and clonal diversity was possibly underestimated. Elevations in Spike-specific TCR breadth and depth followed administration of two AZD1222 doses.

Clones were sequenced by immunoSEQ multiplex PCR, and TCRdb holds only the in-frame ones, with some missing. Among roughly 60,000 clones, 65% to 80% were seen once, and the ten largest hold roughly 3.5%. This TCR was recovered from an adult who received the AZD1222 COVID-19 vaccine. The sequencing here drew on peripheral blood, taken 28 days after the second AZD1222 dose. V gene TRBV27 combines with J gene TRBJ2-2; TRBD2 might be the D (5 bases). The CDR3 is CASSLFGGLNTGELFF. The DNA of the CDR3 is TGTGCCAGCAGTTTATTTGGCGGGCTGAACACCGGGGAGCTGTTTTTT.